The clone carrying this T cell receptor beta chain came up many times. Its antigen remains unknown. This specimen comes from a study of regulatory T cells in long-lasting Graves disease. General study points: Clonotypes that were public and shared totalled about 2,500 in persistent patients versus around 970 in new patients. Newly diagnosed Graves' patients had higher TCR diversity than persistent ones.

Construction of the TCR beta libraries employed iRepertoire HTBI primers in conjunction with Arm-PCR of CDR3 regions. TCRdb passed the multiplex PCR reads through MiXCR, listing each CDR3 protein once. The sample consists of some 400,000 distinct CDR3 sequences, just under 15% of them appearing once. Specified time point: newly diagnosed GD, antithyroid drugs for less than 3 months. The TCR library was prepared using RNA isolated from PBMCs. A peripheral blood sample, 8.5 to 9 milliliters in volume, was drawn into EDTA tubes. The CDR3 has 14 amino acids. Trimming took 5 bases from V and 6 from J, leaving 17 bases between them. The germline CDR1 and CDR2 sequences are MNHEY and SMNVEV (reference sequence). In addition, the sample was reused for a study of T cells in Graves' hyperthyroidism and ophthalmopathy. That investigation notes: The TCR CDR3 was amplified in a first-round RT-PCR using the HTBI primer set.

The rearrangement uses TRBV27 and TRBJ2-7; a weak D match, TRBD2 (5 bases). This sequence was found in a woman aged 30 to 39 with Graves disease. Sequences were derived from peripheral blood mononuclear cells (PBMCs), sampled at new diagnosis, from a patient treated with antithyroid drugs. The CDR3 reads CASSESMGSVEQYF. The CDR3 DNA sequence: TGTGCCAGCAGTGAGAGTATGGGGAGTGTCGAGCAGTACTTC.